The 24 T cell receptor beta chains reported below all come from one sample, sequenced in a study of T cells after yellow fever vaccination. TCRdb reprocessed the 5' RACE reads via MiXCR and lists one record per CDR3 protein. The sample has 100,000 to 150,000 distinct CDR3 sequences, over 8% seen once. This material consisted of CD8+ T cells sorted from PBMCs, taken on the day of the yellow fever booster vaccination. These receptor sequences come from a man between 18 and 35 years old who received the YFV17D yellow fever vaccine.

This clonotype showed up many times. The J gene is TRBJ2-7, the V gene TRBV4-1; either TRBD1 or TRBD2 may fit D (7 bases each). Germline CDR1 is MGHRA and CDR2 is YSYEKL. The CDR3 has 15 amino acids. The V end was cut by 0 bases, the J end by 5 bases, with 14 bases between. The CDR3 sequence: CASSQDRQGGHEQYF. DNA for the CDR3: TGCGCCAGCAGCCAAGATCGCCAGGGGGGGCACGAGCAGTACTTC.

This clonotype has only a few counts. The CDR3 sequence is CSGEGDYTDTQYF. CDR3 DNA sequence: TGCAGCGGGGAAGGGGACTACACAGATACGCAGTATTTT. The chain links TRBV29-1 to TRBJ2-3; 7 nucleotides match TRBD2. V lost 7 bases and J lost 2; bases outside the gene matches: 6. Germline-derived CDR1 and CDR2 are SQVTM and ANQGSEA. CDR3 length equals 13 residues.

This clonotype has just a few counts. This chain connects TRBV19 to TRBJ1-5; a possible D gene is TRBD1 (5 bases). V shed 6 bases and J shed 1 base, with 7 bases lying between them. This CDR3 comprises 13 residues. Looked up from germline, CDR1 is LNHDA and CDR2 is SQIVND (reference sequence). CDR3 sequence reads: CASRQGSNQPQHF. The CDR3 DNA sequence: TGTGCCAGTAGGCAGGGAAGCAATCAGCCCCAGCATTTT.

The rearrangement uses TRBV9 and TRBJ2-7; D may correspond to TRBD1 or TRBD2 (5 bases each). The ends were cut back, 3 bases at V and 2 bases at J, with 21 bases in the middle. The CDR3 contains 17 residues. Germline V gives CDR1 SGDLS, CDR2 YYNGEE. CDR3: CASSGPGPDLPTYEQYF. The CDR3 nucleotides are TGTGCCAGCAGCGGGCCGGGGCCGGATTTACCTACCTACGAGCAGTACTTC.

There are many counts of this clonotype. The V and J genes are TRBV9 and TRBJ2-1; D assignment may be TRBD1 or TRBD2 (7 bases each). Per the germline V gene, CDR1 is SGDLS and CDR2 is YYNGEE. There are 18 residues in the CDR3. With 3 bases removed from V and 0 bases from J, the gap between germline ends came to 19 bases. The CDR3 sequence: CASSALRGDRSSYNEQFF. The CDR3 DNA follows: TGTGCCAGCAGCGCACTCCGGGGGGACAGAAGCTCCTACAATGAGCAGTTCTTC.

This chain connects TRBV28 to TRBJ2-3, with D unclear. The CDR3 contains 17 residues. V was shortened by 5 bases and J by 3 bases, with 21 bases between the two germline ends. Germline V lookup: CDR1 MDHEN, CDR2 SYDVKM. The CDR3 DNA is TGTGCCAGCAGTACCCTAACGGTGAACCTCGGGACAGATACGCAGTATTTT. It encodes CASSTLTVNLGTDTQYF.

This clonotype was detected a few times. J is TRBJ1-1 and V is TRBV7-8; D uncertain. Germline lookup yields CDR1 SGHVS and CDR2 FQNEAQ. The CDR3 loop spans 13 amino acids. Between the trimmed V and J ends, which lost 4 bases and 1 base, there was a span of 7 bases. The CDR3, as DNA: TGTGCCAGCAGCTCTCAACGGAACACTGAAGCTTTCTTT. As protein: CASSSQRNTEAFF. The full variable domain, rest sourced from reference TRBV7-8 and TRBJ1-1, is GAGVSQSPRYKVAKRGQDVALRCDPISGHVSLFWYQQALGQGPEFLTYFQNEAQLDKSGLPSDRFFAERPEGSVSTLKIQRTQQEDSAVYLCASSSQRNTEAFFGQGTRLTVV.

This clonotype occurred a few times. V usage is TRBV5-1 and J usage is TRBJ2-3; D possibly uses TRBD1 or TRBD2 (5 bases each). CDR3 length equals 18 residues. V lost 1 base to trimming and J lost 5 bases, with 23 bases between them. Germline CDR1 and CDR2: SGHRS and YFSETQ. Here the CDR3 reads CASSLTQRGELGEDTQYF. CDR3 coding DNA: TGCGCCAGCAGCTTGACGCAACGAGGGGAGTTAGGGGAAGATACGCAGTATTTT.

This clonotype was recorded a few times. This chain uses TRBV24-1 with TRBJ2-1; maybe TRBD1 (5 bases). This CDR3 is 16 amino acids long. Germline CDR1 and CDR2: KGHDR and SFDVKD. Trimming shortened V by 3 bases and J by 1 base, and 12 bases separated the two germline ends. The CDR3 reads CATSDRQGWSYNEQFF. The CDR3 DNA reads TGTGCCACCAGTGATCGCCAGGGTTGGTCCTACAATGAGCAGTTCTTC.

This clonotype has just a few counts. The chain carries TRBV19 and TRBJ1-1, with TRBD1 matching over 7 bases. This CDR3 has 19 amino acids. J was trimmed by 5 bases and V by 6 bases; bases with no gene match: 24. The germline CDR1 and CDR2 sequences are LNHDA and SQIVND (reference sequence). CDR3 in DNA: TGTGCCAGTAGCTCCCCAGGTGGGGGGCCCAGGGGGGATCGGACTGAAGCTTTCTTT. This gives the protein CASSSPGGGPRGDRTEAFF.

Regarding this clonotype: A read error may explain this, as a much larger clone is one base away. This sequence joins TRBV7-2 and TRBJ2-5; 9 bases align to TRBD2. Germline CDR1 is SGHTA and CDR2 is FQGNSA. The CDR3 covers 22 residues. This CDR3 is CASSLGAMVGSSGIPGRETPYF. CDR3 DNA: TGTGCCAGCAGCTTAGGGGCCATGGTCGGGTCTAGCGGGATCCCTGGGCGGGAGACCCCGTACTTC.

In this sample, this clonotype turned up many times. The gene calls are TRBV5-1 and TRBJ2-1; D call uncertain. Trimming cost V 0 bases and J 1 base, with 8 bases left between them. Germline lookup yields CDR1 SGHRS and CDR2 YFSETQ. CDR3 size: 15 residues. The CDR3 nucleotides are TGCGCCAGCAGCTTGGCGGAATTTTCCTACAATGAGCAGTTCTTC. Amino acids: CASSLAEFSYNEQFF.

DNA for the CDR3: TGCAGCGTTGAGAGAGGGGCTACCAATGAGCAGTTCTTC. Translated, it gives CSVERGATNEQFF. The chain employs TRBV29-1 and TRBJ2-1; D may be TRBD1 or TRBD2 (5 bases each). Trimming shortened V by 3 bases and J by 6 bases, and 12 bases separated the two germline ends. The CDR3 runs to 13 residues. Per the germline V gene, CDR1 is SQVTM and CDR2 is ANQGSEA.

On this clonotype: No DNA is shown, since the ends of the CDR3 on it are uncertain; the CDR3 is the one TCRdb lists. The rearrangement joins TRBV4-2 to TRBJ1-4. The CDR3 numbers 15 amino acids, ends counted. CDR1 and CDR2 (germline): LGHNA, YNFKEQ. The CDR3 reads CASARLATNEKNCFF.

This chain uses TRBV7-3 with TRBJ2-3; a possible D gene is TRBD1 (6 bases). Germline V gives CDR1 SGHTA, CDR2 FQGTGA. Trimming stripped 4 bases from V and 1 base from J, with 12 bases between. This CDR3 spans 15 amino acids. CDR3 bases: TGTGCCAGCAGCTCAGGGGATGTGGGCACAGATACGCAGTATTTT. Translated: CASSSGDVGTDTQYF.

This clonotype has just a few counts. The CDR3 sequence: CASSFAGPGTQYF. CDR3 nucleotide sequence: TGCGCCAGCAGCTTCGCGGGCCCGGGGACCCAGTACTTC. This chain uses TRBV5-1 with TRBJ2-5, with a weak D call TRBD2 (5 bases). V shed 2 bases and J shed 7 bases, with 12 bases lying between them. The germline V gene has CDR1 SGHRS and CDR2 YFSETQ. The CDR3 totals 13 residues.

This clonotype was seen ten or more times. The genes are TRBV12-3 or TRBV12-4 and TRBJ2-7; a possible D gene is TRBD1 (6 bases). The CDR3 length is 15 residues. Trimming cost V 5 bases and J 2 bases, with 16 bases left between them. The CDR3 loop is CASSPREQGPYEQYF. The CDR3 nucleotides read TGTGCCAGCAGTCCCCGGGAACAGGGCCCCTACGAGCAGTACTTC.

This clonotype was counted at least ten times. The chain uses TRBV7-6 and TRBJ2-1; TRBD2 is a possible D gene (5 bases). This CDR3 spans 18 amino acids. Trimming pared 1 base from V and 5 bases from J, leaving 21 bases between. The V gene's germline CDR1 is SGHVS and CDR2 FNYEAQ. The DNA of the CDR3 is TGTGCCAGCAGCTTAGGGAGGCAGGACGGTCCGTGGAACAATGAGCAGTTCTTC. Its protein is CASSLGRQDGPWNNEQFF.

The chain is built from TRBV11-2 and TRBJ2-1; D is unclear. V lost 4 bases and J lost 8, with 6 bases in between. The CDR3 has 11 amino acids. Germline V gives CDR1 SGHAT, CDR2 FQNNGV. The CDR3 region has the DNA TGTGCCAGCAGCTCATGGGATGAGCAGTTCTTC. Its translation: CASSSWDEQFF.

Many counts were recorded for this clonotype. The V gene is TRBV4-3, the J gene TRBJ2-5, with 8 bases matching TRBD2. J gave up 4 bases and V 2 bases, and 6 bases lay outside the gene matches. Germline CDR1 reads LGHNA; CDR2 reads YSLEER. There are 15 residues in the CDR3. CDR3 protein: CASSQNGGAAETQYF. CDR3 bases: TGCGCCAGCAGCCAAAACGGGGGGGCCGCAGAGACCCAGTACTTC.

The chain couples TRBV6-6 to TRBJ2-3; 7 bases line up with TRBD2. The germline CDR1 and CDR2 sequences are MNHNY and SVGAGI (reference sequence). The V and J ends lost 5 bases and 6 bases, in that order; junction bases with no gene match: 11. The CDR3 covers 15 residues. In nucleotides, the CDR3 is TGTGCCAGCAGTCTGGGCACGCGGGGGTGGGATACGCAGTATTTT. Residues: CASSLGTRGWDTQYF.

The V call is TRBV4-1, the J call TRBJ2-6, with 15 bases lining up with TRBD2. The CDR3 has 20 amino acids. Germline loops: CDR1 MGHRA, CDR2 YSYEKL. V lost 7 bases to trimming and J lost 4 bases; unmatched junction nucleotides: 14. Here the CDR3 reads CASTHPGTSGGTGGANVLTF. In DNA form, the CDR3 reads TGCGCCAGCACCCACCCCGGGACTAGCGGGGGGACCGGCGGGGCCAACGTCCTGACTTTC.

In its sample, this clonotype was seen many times. The V gene is TRBV12-3 or TRBV12-4, the J gene TRBJ2-7; possibly TRBD2 for D (6 bases). With 7 bases removed from V and 6 bases from J, the gap between germline ends came to 16 bases. CDR3 size: 13 residues. The CDR3 loop is CASTLGGRSEQYF. For the CDR3, the DNA is TGTGCCAGCACCCTCGGGGGTCGTTCCGAGCAGTACTTC.

A few counts support this clonotype. V usage is TRBV29-1 and J usage is TRBJ1-1; 7 bases are shared with TRBD1. V shed 3 bases, J shed 0 bases, and the junction held 4 bases outside the gene matches. CDR1 is SQVTM, CDR2 ANQGSEA, per germline. This CDR3 is built from 14 residues. In nucleotides, the CDR3 is TGCAGCGTTGACCTCGGACAGGTGAACACTGAAGCTTTCTTT. Protein: CSVDLGQVNTEAFF.